The T cell receptor beta chain described here comes from a study of T cell clonotyping in hematopoietic cell transplantation. Overall study results and limits: Without cell sorting, CD4 versus CD8 contributions remain unresolved. Higher Inverse Simpson Index values in graft donor and pretransplant recipient predicted broader posttransplant TCR diversity. Few recipient clonotypes overlapped donors; over 97% were de novo at given depth.

The protocol was immunoSEQ multiplex PCR, while the TCRdb copy is restricted to in-frame clones and leaves out a portion. Here the sample spans thousands of clones, around nine tenths being singletons. Worth noting for this clone: Its antigen is currently unknown.

There are 13 residues in the CDR3. Germline V CDR1 and CDR2: SQVTM, ANQGSEA. V was cut by 6 bases and J by 3 bases, with 14 bases left in between. Blood collection times were about day -28 and days 30, 100, 180 posttransplant. This chain links TRBV29-1 with TRBJ1-2; TRBD1 is a possible D gene (5 bases). The clonotype was recovered from a female patient in her fifties who had an allogeneic stem cell transplant from an unrelated donor, so the T cells may come from the graft donor. Some clones in this sample may be carry-over from other donors' samples. The material sequenced was PBMCs, taken 180 days after allogeneic stem cell transplant. CDR3 DNA sequence: TGCAGCGTGGGGACCCAGGCGGACTATGGCTACACCTTC. This encodes CSVGTQADYGYTF.